The rows below give T cell receptor beta chains drawn from one sample of a study of shared clonotypes between healthy human individuals. Assay used: immunoSEQ multiplex PCR; TCRdb lists only in-frame clones, some missing. Here the sample spans over 2 million clones, 90% to 95% being singletons. The sequencing sample was made of naive CD4+ T cells sorted from blood. These receptors all come from a man younger than 35 in good health. The CDR3 runs from the conserved cysteine through the conserved F or W. A D gene is named only where the DNA matches it firmly. Clone size is given for some rows only: seen once, a few or many times, or a class if the clone is expanded.

V,D,size,J,DNA,CDR3
TRBV7-2,TRBD2,.,TRBJ2-7,TGTGCCAGCAGCTTAAAGCGGGAGAGCTACGAGCAGTACTTC,CASSLKRESYEQYF
TRBV28,.,.,TRBJ1-4,TGTGCCAGCAGTTTTGTAGGGATCGGTGCTAATGAAAAACTGTTTTTT,CASSFVGIGANEKLFF
TRBV6-1,.,.,TRBJ1-6,TGTGCCAGCAGAGCTTCGGGACTGCATAATTCACCCCTCCACTTT,CASRASGLHNSPLHF
TRBV6-1,.,.,TRBJ1-6,TGTGCCAGCAGTGACTCCTATAATTCACCCCTCCACTTT,CASSDSYNSPLHF
TRBV9,.,once,TRBJ1-1,TGTGCCAGCAGCGTAGGGGCAGGGGAAGGTACTGAAGCTTTCTTT,CASSVGAGEGTEAFF
TRBV11-2,.,.,TRBJ1-4,TGTGCCAGCACGGGGCAGGGTGAAAAACTGTTTTTT,CASTGQGEKLFF
TRBV5-1,.,.,TRBJ2-5,TGCGCCAGCAGCTTGAGAGTAGCCGGGGGCCAAGAGACCCAGTACTTC,CASSLRVAGGQETQYF
TRBV6-1,.,.,TRBJ1-1,TGTGCCAGCAGTGACCGATACACTGAAGCTTTCTTT,CASSDRYTEAFF
TRBV7-8,TRBD1,.,TRBJ2-5,TGTGCCAGCAGCTTAGGGACAGGGATAGAGACCCAGTACTTC,CASSLGTGIETQYF
TRBV28,.,.,TRBJ2-3,TGTGCCAGCAGTAGGACTCTTAGCACAGATACGCAGTATTTT,CASSRTLSTDTQYF
TRBV4-2,.,.,TRBJ2-5,TGTGCCAGCAGCCTCCTCAGGGTCGGGCAGGAGACCCAGTACTTC,CASSLLRVGQETQYF
TRBV10-3,.,.,TRBJ1-6,TGTGCCATCGGCACCGCCGGTTCACCCCTCCACTTT,CAIGTAGSPLHF
TRBV6-5,TRBD2,.,TRBJ2-1,TGTGCCAGCAGCCGAGCGGGAGCCAATGAGCAGTTCTTC,CASSRAGANEQFF
TRBV7-2,TRBD1,.,TRBJ2-3,TGTGCCAGCAGCGCTCAGGGGGCCAAAATCACAGATACGCAGTATTTT,CASSAQGAKITDTQYF
TRBV7-9,.,.,TRBJ2-2,TGTGCCAGCAGCCGGACTGGGGCCGGGGAGCTGTTTTTT,CASSRTGAGELFF
TRBV19,TRBD1,.,TRBJ1-6,TGTGCCAGTAGCTTAACAGGGGCCGACTATTCACCCCTCCACTTT,CASSLTGADYSPLHF
TRBV28,TRBD1,once,TRBJ1-2,TGTGCCAGCAGTTTATCCCTATGGGGGGAGGGGGACAGGGACTATGGCTACACCTTC,CASSLSLWGEGDRDYGYTF
TRBV13,.,.,TRBJ2-1,TGTGCCAGTGAGGCATGGGGGCCGCATGAGCAGTTCTTC,CASEAWGPHEQFF
TRBV12-5,.,.,TRBJ2-1,TGTGCTAGTGGTTTCGCCCTGCCCAGGAATGAGCAGTTCTTC,CASGFALPRNEQFF
TRBV9,.,.,TRBJ1-6,TGTGCCAGCAGCGTAGGCTACGGCTACTATAATTCACCCCTCCACTTT,CASSVGYGYYNSPLHF
TRBV27,.,.,TRBJ1-1,TGTGCCAGCAGTTTCAGCGGGGCCGCTGAAGTTTTCTTT,CASSFSGAAEVFF
TRBV6-1,TRBD2,.,TRBJ2-3,TGTGCCAGCAGTGGCGGGACTAGCGGGAGGGCCGCAGATACGCAGTATTTT,CASSGGTSGRAADTQYF
TRBV7-9,.,.,TRBJ2-7,TGTGCCAGCAGCGCCGTGGGGGTTTACGAGCAGTACTTC,CASSAVGVYEQYF
TRBV6-5,TRBD1,.,TRBJ1-2,TGTGCCAGCAGGGGGACAGGGGATAATGGCTACACCTTC,CASRGTGDNGYTF
TRBV13,.,.,TRBJ2-5,TGTGCCAGCAGCTCGGGGGACCGCCCCGGGGAGACCCAGTACTTC,CASSSGDRPGETQYF
TRBV28,.,.,TRBJ1-2,TGTGCCAGCAGTGGACCGAGCTGCACCTTC,CASSGPSCTF
TRBV23-1,TRBD2,.,TRBJ2-7,TGCGCCAGCAGGGTAGCGGGAGGCTCCTACGAGCAGTACTTC,CASRVAGGSYEQYF
TRBV10-1,TRBD2,.,TRBJ2-7,TGCGCCAGCAGTGGGGGACTAGCGGGATTCGAGCAGTACTTC,CASSGGLAGFEQYF
TRBV1,.,few,TRBJ2-7,TGCACCAGCAGCCAAGTAAAGCGAGACTTC,CTSSQVKRDF
TRBV5-1,.,.,TRBJ2-3,TGCGCCAGCCGGGGGGATACGCAGTATTTT,CASRGDTQYF
TRBV6-6,.,.,TRBJ1-3,TGTGCCAGCACCCCGCCAGGGGTAGTAGGAAACACCATATATTTT,CASTPPGVVGNTIYF
TRBV11-2,.,.,TRBJ2-6,TGTGCCAGCAGCTTAGCGAAGACATCTAACTCTGGGGCCAACGTCCTGACTTTC,CASSLAKTSNSGANVLTF
TRBV28,.,.,TRBJ1-5,TGTGCCAGCAGTTTTTCCTTCTTGGGTAGTGGCAATCAGCCCCAGCATTTT,CASSFSFLGSGNQPQHF
TRBV11-2,.,.,TRBJ1-2,TGTGCCAGCAGCTTAGGAACAGGAGCCTATGGCTACACCTTC,CASSLGTGAYGYTF
TRBV6-5,.,.,TRBJ2-4,TGTGCCAGCATGAAACAGGGAATAGCCAAAAACATTCAGTACTTC,CASMKQGIAKNIQYF
TRBV6-5,.,.,TRBJ1-1,TGTGCCAGCAAGTCAAGTGGGACGGCCGACACTGAAGCTTTCTTT,CASKSSGTADTEAFF
TRBV5-6,TRBD2,.,TRBJ2-5,TGTGCCAGCAGCTTGACCGGGGAGGGGGAGACCCAGTACTTC,CASSLTGEGETQYF
TRBV30,.,.,TRBJ2-5,TGTGCCCTTAGGGGGGGCCCTCAAGAGACCCAGTACTTC,CALRGGPQETQYF
TRBV28,.,.,TRBJ1-1,TGTGCCGCAATAAGACAGATGAACACTGAAGCTTTCTTT,CAAIRQMNTEAFF
TRBV29-1,TRBD1,.,TRBJ1-1,TGCAGCGCTCTGCTCGGGACAGACGGGGCTGAAGCTTTCTTT,CSALLGTDGAEAFF
TRBV5-1,.,.,TRBJ2-1,TGCGCCAGCAGCTTGGATGTGAGCTCCTACAATGAGCAGTTCTTC,CASSLDVSSYNEQFF